This T cell receptor (beta chain) was identified during a study of beta chain features in type 1 diabetes. Study-wide results and limits: Whether TCRB rearrangement is influenced by HLA type was left unresolved in this analysis. In the patient group, naive, central memory and Treg TCRB repertoires seemed more alike than in the healthy donor group. Within each of all four CD4+ subsets, Type 1 diabetes patients had TCRB CDR3s that were moderately but significantly shorter.

This clone was found a few times. Its target is unknown. Sequenced material consisted of expressed TCRB transcripts (all of the isolated RNA was reverse transcribed). Clones were sequenced by immunoSEQ multiplex PCR, and TCRdb holds only the in-frame ones, with some missing. There are more than 100,000 clones in the sample; approximately 16% occur only once, and about 2.5% lies in the top ten. A sort by CD45RO/CCR7/CD25/CD127/CD95/CD27 yielded CD4+ naive, central memory, regulatory and stem cell-like memory cells. Sorting gave populations that all exceeded 98% purity. Per the germline V gene, CDR1 is MDHEN and CDR2 is SYDVKM. Trimming shortened V by 8 bases and J by 3 bases, and 8 bases separated the two germline ends. The CDR3 covers 11 residues.

The clonotype comes from a man aged 25 to 40 with type 1 diabetes. The V call is TRBV28, the J call TRBJ2-7, with no clear D. Material: central memory CD4+ T cells from blood. The CDR3 coding sequence is TGTGCCAGCCGGCACAGCTACGAGCAGTACTTC. Its protein product is CASRHSYEQYF.